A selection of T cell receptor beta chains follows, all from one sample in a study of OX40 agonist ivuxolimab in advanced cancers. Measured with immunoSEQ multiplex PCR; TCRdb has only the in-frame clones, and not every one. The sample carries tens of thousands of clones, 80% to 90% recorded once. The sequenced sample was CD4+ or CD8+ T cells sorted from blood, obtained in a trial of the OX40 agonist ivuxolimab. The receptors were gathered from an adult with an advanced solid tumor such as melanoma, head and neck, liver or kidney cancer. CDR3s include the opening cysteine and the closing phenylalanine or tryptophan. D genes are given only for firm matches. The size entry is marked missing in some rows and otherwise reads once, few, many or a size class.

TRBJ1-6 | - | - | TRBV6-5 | TGTGCCAGCACCACCCAGGGGTATAATTCACCCCTCCACTTT | CASTTQGYNSPLHF
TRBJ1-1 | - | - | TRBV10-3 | TGTGCCAGCAAGGGGGTTTCGGACACTGAAGCTTTCTTT | CASKGVSDTEAFF
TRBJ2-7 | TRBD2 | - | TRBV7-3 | TGTGCCAGCAGCCCGTTTGGGGGGGGCTCCTACGAGCAGTACTTC | CASSPFGGGSYEQYF
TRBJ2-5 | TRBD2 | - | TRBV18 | TGTGCCAGCTCACCGGGACTAGCGGGGGAGACCCAGTACTTC | CASSPGLAGETQYF
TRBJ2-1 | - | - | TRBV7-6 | TGTGCCAGCAGCTCCCCCCCGCGGTGGGGTGAGCAGTTCTTC | CASSSPPRWGEQFF
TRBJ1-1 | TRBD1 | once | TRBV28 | TGTGCCAGCAGCTCCCAGGGGGGTGTTAACACTGAAGCTTTCTTT | CASSSQGGVNTEAFF
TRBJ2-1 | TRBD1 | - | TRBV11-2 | TGTGCCAGCAGCTTGCGGGACAGGGGCTGGGATGAGCAGTTCTTC | CASSLRDRGWDEQFF
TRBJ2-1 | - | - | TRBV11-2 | TGTGCCAGCAGCCCCCGAGGCGGGGTACAGTTCTTC | CASSPRGGVQFF
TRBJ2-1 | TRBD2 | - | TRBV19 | TGTGCCAGTAGTAAGGCTAGCGGGAGTTGGAATGAGCAGTTCTTC | CASSKASGSWNEQFF
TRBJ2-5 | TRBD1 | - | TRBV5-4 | TGTGCCAGCACCACTCGGACAGGGCAAAGACAAGAGACCCAGTACTTC | CASTTRTGQRQETQYF
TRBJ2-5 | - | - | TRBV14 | TGTGCCAGCAGCCAAGTAGGAGGGGTTCTCAAGGGGCAAGAGACCCAGTACTTC | CASSQVGGVLKGQETQYF
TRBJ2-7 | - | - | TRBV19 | TGTGCCAGTAGTATAACGACCCGGGTGGGTTACGAGCAGTACTTC | CASSITTRVGYEQYF
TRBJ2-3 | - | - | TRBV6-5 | TGTGCCAGCAGTTACCGCGGCCGGGACACAGATACGCAGTATTTT | CASSYRGRDTDTQYF
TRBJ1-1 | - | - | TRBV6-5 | TGTGCCAGCAGTTACTCCGCCATGAACACTGAAGCTTTCTTT | CASSYSAMNTEAFF
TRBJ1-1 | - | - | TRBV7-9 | TGTGCCAGCAGCTTAGTTCTGGGGGTAAGGACTGAAGCTTTCTTT | CASSLVLGVRTEAFF
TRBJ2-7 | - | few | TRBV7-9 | TGTGCCAGCAGCCTACAGGGTGAGGTCCTCGAGCAGTACTTC | CASSLQGEVLEQYF
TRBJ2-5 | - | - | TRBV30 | TGTGCCTGGACCCGGGAGGAGACCCAGTACTTC | CAWTREETQYF
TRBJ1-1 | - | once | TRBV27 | TGTGCCAGCAGTCCCGTGGACCGTCCCACTGAAGCTTTCTTT | CASSPVDRPTEAFF
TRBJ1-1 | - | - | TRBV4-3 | TGCGCCAGCAGCCAAGGTATAGGGGCGGATGAAGCTTTCTTT | CASSQGIGADEAFF
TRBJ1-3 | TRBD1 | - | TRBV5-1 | TGCGCCAGCAGCGGGGGGACAGGCCCTTCCTCTGGAAACACCATATATTTT | CASSGGTGPSSGNTIYF
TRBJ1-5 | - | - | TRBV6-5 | TGTGCCAGCAGTTCGGGACGGCGAATCAGCAATCAGCCCCAGCATTTT | CASSSGRRISNQPQHF
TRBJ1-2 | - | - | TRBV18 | TGTGCCAGCTCAGGCTCGGGGGGCGTAGATGGCTACACCTTC | CASSGSGGVDGYTF
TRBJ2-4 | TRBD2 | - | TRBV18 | TGTGCCAGCTCACCAACGACTAGCGGGAAAAACATTCAGTACTTC | CASSPTTSGKNIQYF
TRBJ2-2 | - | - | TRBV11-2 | TGTGCCAGCAGCTTAGTGGGGGTGAGGAACACCGGGGAGCTGTTTTTT | CASSLVGVRNTGELFF
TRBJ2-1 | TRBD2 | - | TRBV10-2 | TGCGCCAGCAGTCCTATAGCGGGAGGGCCGCGGAATGAGCAGTTCTTC | CASSPIAGGPRNEQFF
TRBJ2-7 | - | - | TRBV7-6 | TGTGCCAGCAGCCAGCTAGACTACGAGCAGTACTTC | CASSQLDYEQYF
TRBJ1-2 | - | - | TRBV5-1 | TGCGCCAGCAGCCCGGACGGGGGCGATGACTATGGCTACACCTTC | CASSPDGGDDYGYTF
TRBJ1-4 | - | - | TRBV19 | TGTGCCAGTAGTATCATACTCCTTGCAACTAATGAAAAACTGTTTTTT | CASSIILLATNEKLFF
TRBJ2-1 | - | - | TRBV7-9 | TGTGCCAGCAGCGGAGGGGGTAGCTCCTACAATGAGCAGTTCTTC | CASSGGGSSYNEQFF